The clone carrying this TCR beta chain was found once. The data were taken from a study of blood T cell repertoires in COVID-19. Study summary: From the United States, Italy and Spain came samples of acute and convalescent COVID-19.

Germline trimming cut 1 base from V and 6 bases from J; bases unmatched to any gene: 9. Germline V gives CDR1 KGHSH, CDR2 LQKENI. This CDR3 contains 16 residues. The data were produced by immunoSEQ multiplex PCR, yet TCRdb's version contains in-frame clones alone and is incomplete. The sample has some 250,000 clones; roughly 90% are singletons. The gene calls are TRBV18 and TRBJ1-3; 7 bases line up with TRBD1. Sequencing used PBMCs or T cells enriched from blood (not recorded which). The clonotype comes from a woman in her thirties or forties with acute COVID-19. The CDR3 spells CASSPLPRQGSNTIYF. Written as DNA, the CDR3 is TGTGCCAGCTCACCACTCCCCAGACAGGGTTCAAACACCATATATTTT.